The TCR beta chain described here comes from a study of cytotoxic CD8 clonotypes in ibrutinib-treated CLL. Study-wide background: IGHV unmutated 17 to 18; relapsed/refractory 11; treatment-naive roughly 15. Some 25 partial and 2 complete responses; at median roughly 6 years, 14 remitted, roughly 12 progressed.

Concerning this clone: Its specificity is not known.

Germline V lookup: CDR1 SEHNR, CDR2 FQNEAQ (reference sequence). The CDR3 contains 16 residues. J lost 7 bases, V lost 7 bases, and 8 bases had no gene match. Sequencing was designed to attain a depth spanning 1 in 200,000 to 1 in 1 million T cells. Assay: immunoSEQ multiplex PCR; the TCRdb copy retains only in-frame clones and omits some. The sample yields 150,000 to 200,000 clones, more than 70% seen once. Overall study results and limits: While tracking circulating CD8+ T-cell counts, baseline clonality exceeded that of age-matched healthy donors.

The clonotype was recovered from a human donor with chronic lymphocytic leukemia. The chain links TRBV7-9 to TRBJ2-4, with 15 bases lining up with TRBD2. This specimen consisted of PBMCs, obtained at disease progression, from a patient treated with ibrutinib. The CDR3, as DNA: TGTGCCAGCACCCCGGGACTAGCGGGAGGTCTGAACATTCAGTACTTC. Translation gives CASTPGLAGGLNIQYF.